These T cell receptor beta chains were read from a single sample in a study of beta chain features in type 1 diabetes. This table comes from immunoSEQ multiplex PCR, and its TCRdb copy is limited to in-frame clones, with some not included. Of roughly 500,000 clones in the sample, roughly 31% were seen once. The sample was naive CD4+ T cells from blood. The source is a man younger than 35 in good health. CDR3s include the opening cysteine and the closing phenylalanine or tryptophan. A D gene is named only where the DNA matches it firmly. For some rows the clone size is stated as once, few or many, or as a class when expanded; others skip it.

clone_size j_call v_call d_call cdr3_aa cdr3_nt
few TRBJ1-1 TRBV29-1 TRBD1 CSVDDRVNSEAFF TGCAGCGTTGACGACAGGGTGAACTCTGAAGCTTTCTTT
NA TRBJ1-2 TRBV27 NA CASSSLVWGAFGYTF TGTGCCAGCAGTTCCCTCGTTTGGGGGGCTTTTGGCTACACCTTC
few TRBJ2-7 TRBV7-2 TRBD1 CASSLQGQGYEQYF TGTGCCAGCAGCTTACAGGGACAGGGATACGAGCAGTACTTC
NA TRBJ2-1 TRBV27 NA CASSPPPEIYNEQFF TGTGCCAGCAGCCCCCCTCCGGAAATTTACAATGAGCAGTTCTTC
NA TRBJ1-5 TRBV15 NA CATSRVGQPQHF TGTGCCACCAGCAGGGTTGGGCAGCCCCAGCATTTT
NA TRBJ2-7 TRBV28 NA CASSLIGQPYEQYF TGTGCCAGCAGTTTAATCGGACAGCCCTACGAGCAGTACTTC
once TRBJ1-2 TRBV15 NA CATSRGDASYGYTF TGTGCCACCAGCAGAGGGGACGCTAGTTATGGCTACACCTTC
few TRBJ2-5 TRBV7-3 TRBD2 CASSQTSGSETQYF TGTGCCAGCAGCCAGACTAGCGGGAGTGAGACCCAGTACTTC
NA TRBJ2-7 TRBV13 NA CASSLGTTGYEQYF TGTGCCAGCAGCTTAGGGACAACTGGCTACGAGCAGTACTTC
NA TRBJ2-5 TRBV7-2 TRBD2 CASSLIGASGKETQYF TGTGCCAGCAGCCTAATCGGGGCTAGCGGGAAAGAGACCCAGTACTTC
NA TRBJ2-6 TRBV9 NA CASSAARLGSGANVLTF TGTGCCAGCAGCGCTGCCCGGTTGGGGTCTGGGGCCAACGTCCTGACTTTC
NA TRBJ2-5 TRBV6-6 NA CASRQGGQETQYF TGTGCCAGCAGGCAGGGTGGGCAAGAGACCCAGTACTTC
few TRBJ1-2 TRBV19 NA CASSPEGGYGYTF TGTGCCAGTAGCCCGGAGGGTGGATATGGCTACACCTTC
few TRBJ2-3 TRBV30 TRBD1 CAWRVTGRFGDTQYF TGTGCCTGGAGGGTGACAGGGAGATTCGGAGATACGCAGTATTTT
few TRBJ2-7 TRBV7-9 NA CASSLPLGGPGLYEQYF TGTGCCAGCAGCTTACCCCTCGGAGGACCCGGGTTATACGAGCAGTACTTC
few TRBJ2-3 TRBV29-1 NA CSVGRWDTDTQYF TGCAGCGTTGGTAGGTGGGACACAGATACGCAGTATTTT
few TRBJ2-3 TRBV11-2 NA CASSLGTHTDTQYF TGTGCCAGCAGCTTGGGGACCCATACAGATACGCAGTATTTT
NA TRBJ1-2 TRBV7-9 TRBD1 CASSPRGRTGNGYTF TGTGCCAGCAGCCCAAGGGGCCGGACAGGGAATGGCTACACCTTC
few TRBJ2-1 TRBV10-1 TRBD2 CASSENRAGVGEQFF TGCGCCAGCAGTGAGAATCGAGCGGGAGTGGGTGAGCAGTTCTTC
NA TRBJ2-7 TRBV7-9 TRBD1 CASSLGWTGPYEQYF TGTGCCAGCAGCTTAGGGTGGACAGGGCCCTACGAGCAGTACTTC
few TRBJ1-2 TRBV28 NA CASSIPGRSYGYTF TGTGCCAGCAGTATCCCAGGACGGTCCTATGGCTACACCTTC
NA TRBJ2-1 TRBV14 NA CASSQGLPRSSYNEQFF TGTGCCAGCAGCCAAGGTCTTCCGAGGAGCTCCTACAATGAGCAGTTCTTC
few TRBJ2-5 TRBV29-1 NA CSVGTVQETQYF TGCAGCGTTGGGACAGTCCAAGAGACCCAGTACTTC
few TRBJ2-7 TRBV15 NA CATSRDPEAPDQYF TGTGCCACCAGCAGAGATCCTGAGGCCCCAGACCAGTACTTC
NA TRBJ1-1 TRBV9 NA CASSVVAENTEAFF TGTGCCAGCAGCGTAGTCGCAGAGAACACTGAAGCTTTCTTT
few TRBJ2-3 TRBV14 NA CASSHLSADTQYF TGTGCCAGCAGTCACCTAAGCGCAGATACGCAGTATTTT
few TRBJ2-7 TRBV2 NA CASSENGVEQYF TGTGCCAGCAGTGAAAACGGAGTGGAGCAGTACTTC
NA TRBJ2-2 TRBV9 NA CASSRGNTGELFF TGTGCCAGCAGCCGGGGGAACACCGGGGAGCTGTTTTTT
NA TRBJ2-5 TRBV9 NA CASSAKGGRSETQYF TGTGCCAGCAGCGCCAAAGGGGGGAGATCTGAGACCCAGTACTTC
few TRBJ2-7 TRBV10-3 NA CAISSSGFSYEQYF TGTGCCATCAGTTCCTCGGGCTTCTCCTACGAGCAGTACTTC
NA TRBJ2-7 TRBV5-1 NA CASSLEPQGGGTSYEQYF TGCGCCAGCAGCTTGGAACCACAGGGCGGCGGGACCTCTTACGAGCAGTACTTC
NA TRBJ2-7 TRBV7-9 NA CASSRAYEQYF TGTGCCAGCAGCCGGGCCTACGAGCAGTACTTC
few TRBJ2-7 TRBV28 NA CASREYGTTSYEQYF TGTGCCAGCAGAGAGTACGGTACGACCTCCTACGAGCAGTACTTC
NA TRBJ1-4 TRBV30 NA CAWVAGRGEKLFF TGTGCCTGGGTAGCCGGACGTGGTGAAAAACTGTTTTTT
NA TRBJ1-2 TRBV10-3 NA CAISASGRGGYTF TGTGCCATCAGCGCTTCCGGGCGAGGTGGCTACACCTTC
few TRBJ2-5 TRBV15 NA CATSRVTEVEGTQYF TGTGCCACCAGCAGAGTAACTGAGGTGGAGGGGACCCAGTACTTC
few TRBJ2-1 TRBV29-1 TRBD2 CSVERLAGGEQFF TGCAGCGTTGAGAGGTTAGCGGGAGGTGAGCAGTTCTTC
few TRBJ2-1 TRBV7-6 NA CASSLVLGNEQFF TGTGCCAGCAGCTTAGTCCTAGGCAATGAGCAGTTCTTC
few TRBJ2-7 TRBV10-1 NA CASSGRLVYEQYF TGCGCCAGCAGTGGGAGATTGGTCTACGAGCAGTACTTC
NA TRBJ2-7 TRBV27 NA CASSLLPDRPYEQYF TGTGCCAGCAGTTTACTGCCGGACAGACCCTACGAGCAGTACTTC
few TRBJ1-2 TRBV15 NA CATSRVAGNYGYTF TGTGCCACCAGCAGAGTGGCAGGGAACTATGGCTACACCTTC
NA TRBJ2-3 TRBV6-5 NA CASTREGSQYF TGTGCCAGCACCCGAGAGGGATCGCAGTATTTT
NA TRBJ1-2 TRBV10-3 NA CAIRTITQVYGYTF TGTGCCATCAGGACAATTACACAGGTCTATGGCTACACCTTC
NA TRBJ2-2 TRBV30 NA CAWSVMGHTGELFF TGTGCCTGGAGTGTAATGGGACATACCGGGGAGCTGTTTTTT
NA TRBJ2-3 TRBV12-5 TRBD1 CASGPRDRETDTQYF TGTGCTAGTGGTCCCCGGGACAGGGAAACAGATACGCAGTATTTT
NA TRBJ2-3 TRBV5-1 TRBD2 CASSLVRLAGVSADTQYF TGCGCCAGCAGCTTGGTACGTCTAGCGGGAGTAAGCGCAGATACGCAGTATTTT
NA TRBJ2-3 TRBV15 NA CATSRDLRGGRGADTQYF TGTGCCACCAGCAGAGATTTAAGGGGTGGCCGCGGGGCAGATACGCAGTATTTT
few TRBJ1-2 TRBV29-1 TRBD1 CSVRTGAFNYGYTF TGCAGCGTTAGAACAGGGGCCTTTAACTATGGCTACACCTTC